This entry features one T cell receptor beta chain sequence. The entry originates in a study of OX40 agonist ivuxolimab in advanced cancers. Germline V gene data show CDR1 as MRHNA and CDR2 as SNTAGT. This CDR3 contains 14 residues. V shed 6 bases, J shed 7 bases, and the junction held 7 bases outside the gene matches. Profiled with immunoSEQ multiplex PCR; TCRdb holds only in-frame clones, not every one. The table shows 100,000 or so clones, with around nine tenths occurring only once. The chain has TRBV6-4 and TRBJ2-1; TRBD1 agrees at 9 bases. This TCR was sampled from an adult with an advanced solid tumor such as melanoma, head and neck, liver or kidney cancer. This material consisted of CD4+ or CD8+ T cells sorted from blood, taken in a trial of the OX40 agonist ivuxolimab. DNA of the CDR3: TGTGCCAGCAGACCAGACAGGGGGACAAATGAGCAGTTCTTC. The encoded protein is CASRPDRGTNEQFF.